This record concerns one T cell receptor (beta chain) sequence. What it binds is unknown. CD45RO-negative cells were positively selected for CCR7, leaving out terminally differentiated effector memory CD45RA+ cells. The data were taken from a study of shared clonotypes between healthy human individuals. The wider study: Per donor, three plates held CD4 naive cells, three held CD4 memory, two held CD8 naive and one held CD8 memory.

Study findings and constraints: Expectations were that clonotype sharing among donors would be affected by sequencing depth.

The method was immunoSEQ multiplex PCR; TCRdb's version includes in-frame clones alone and lacks a portion of them. The sample includes about 2 million clones, about 95% of them seen just once. Sequencing input: naive CD8+ T cells sorted from blood. This TCR was sampled from a man in his late teens or twenties in good health.

CDR3 coding DNA: TGCGCCAGCAGCCCCTTGGACAGGGAAGACGAGCAGTACTTC. The encoded protein is CASSPLDREDEQYF. The genes are TRBV4-1 and TRBJ2-7; 8 nucleotides align to TRBD1. Germline CDR1 reads MGHRA; CDR2 reads YSYEKL. CDR3 length: 14 amino acids. Trimming at V came to 4 bases and at J to 5 bases, leaving 7 bases not matched to a gene.